The present T cell receptor (beta chain) was sequenced within a study of T cells in Graves' hyperthyroidism and ophthalmopathy. Study conclusions and caveats: Most thyroid-expanded clonotypes above 0.001 were also found in blood.

The CDR3 length is 18 residues. V shed 0 bases, J shed 4 bases, and the junction held 9 bases outside the gene matches. Per germline, CDR1 DFQATT and CDR2 SNEGSKA (reference sequence). In its sample, this clonotype was seen a few times. Its antigen is still unknown. Researchers amplified the TCR beta CDR3 regions from RNA transcripts. Using the HTBI primer set, a first-round RT-PCR was run on the TCR CDR3. TCRdb used MiXCR to reprocess the multiplex PCR reads, holding one entry per CDR3 protein. The repertoire consists of 480,000 or so distinct CDR3 sequences, with 40% to 50% occurring once and the leading ten covering 44%. Exclusion followed for patients with uncontrolled infection, other autoimmune disease, pregnancy or lactation.

The sample was peripheral blood or thyroid tissue (not recorded which). This TCR was sampled from an adult woman with Graves' disease, either hyperthyroidism or ophthalmopathy (not recorded which). The chain is built from TRBV20-1 and TRBJ2-2; 12 nucleotides line up with TRBD2. DNA of the CDR3: TGCAGTGCTAGAGATCTACTAGCGGGAGGAGGGAGCACCGGGGAGCTGTTTTTT. It codes for CSARDLLAGGGSTGELFF.